This record looks at one T cell receptor beta chain sequence and its context. CDR1 is SGHNT and CDR2 is YENEEA in the germline V gene. V was clipped by 5 bases and J by 6 bases; unmatched bases: 6. This CDR3 is 15 amino acids long. These data belong to a study of blood T cell repertoires in COVID-19. Authors' methods: Amplified reference gene primers provided the basis for estimating nucleated cell counts. Profiling relied on immunoSEQ multiplex PCR, and the TCRdb table lists in-frame clones only, not all of them. V and J calls plus clone size are reproduced from that table; the DNA served to infer D and trimming. Of tens of thousands of clones detected, 80% to 85% appear once; the ten largest clones hold over 9.5%.

Material: peripheral blood. This chain uses TRBV11-3 with TRBJ2-2; 10 nucleotides match TRBD1. This receptor was obtained from a human donor in a cohort sampled during active COVID-19. CDR3 protein: CASSAGTGESGELFF. In nucleotides, the CDR3 is TGTGCCAGCAGCGCCGGGACAGGGGAATCCGGGGAGCTGTTTTTT.